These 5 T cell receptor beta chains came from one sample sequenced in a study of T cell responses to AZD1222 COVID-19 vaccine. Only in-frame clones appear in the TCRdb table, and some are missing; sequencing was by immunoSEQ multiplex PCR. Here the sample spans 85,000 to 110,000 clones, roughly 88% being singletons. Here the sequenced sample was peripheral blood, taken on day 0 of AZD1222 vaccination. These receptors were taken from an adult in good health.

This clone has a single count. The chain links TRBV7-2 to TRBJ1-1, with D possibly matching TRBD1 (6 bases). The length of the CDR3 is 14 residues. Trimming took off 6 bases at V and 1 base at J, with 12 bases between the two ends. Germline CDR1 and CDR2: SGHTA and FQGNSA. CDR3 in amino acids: CASRAGGGNTEAFF. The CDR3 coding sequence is TGTGCCAGCAGGGCCGGAGGGGGGAACACTGAAGCTTTCTTT. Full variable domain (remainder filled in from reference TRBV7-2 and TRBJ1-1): GAGVSQSPSNKVTEKGKDVELRCDPISGHTALYWYRQSLGQGLEFLIYFQGNSAPDKSGLPSDRFSAERTGGSVSTLTIQRTQQEDSAVYLCASRAGGGNTEAFFGQGTRLTVV.

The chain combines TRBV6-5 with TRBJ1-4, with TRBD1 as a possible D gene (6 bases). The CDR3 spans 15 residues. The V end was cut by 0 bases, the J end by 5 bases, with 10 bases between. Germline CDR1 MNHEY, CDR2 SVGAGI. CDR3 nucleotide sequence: TGTGCCAGCAGTTACTCGGGGGGGGCGAATGAAAAACTGTTTTTT. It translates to CASSYSGGANEKLFF.

The CDR3: CASSYPGRTYEQYF. CDR3 DNA sequence: TGTGCCAGCAGTTACCCGGGACGAACCTACGAGCAGTACTTC. The chain employs TRBV6-5 and TRBJ2-7; perhaps D is TRBD1 or TRBD2 (5 bases each). CDR1 and CDR2 from the germline V gene are MNHEY and SVGAGI. This CDR3 has 14 amino acids. Trimming cost V 2 bases and J 2 bases, with 10 bases left between them.

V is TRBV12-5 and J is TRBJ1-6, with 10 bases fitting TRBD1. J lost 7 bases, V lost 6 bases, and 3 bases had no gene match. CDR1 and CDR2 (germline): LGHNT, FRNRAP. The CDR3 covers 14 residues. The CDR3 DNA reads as TGTGCTAGTGGGAAGGGACAGGGGAATTCACCCCTCCACTTT. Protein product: CASGKGQGNSPLHF.

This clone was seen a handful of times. This CDR3 reads CASSEGGPPDEQFF. DNA for the CDR3: TGTGCCAGCAGTGAAGGGGGACCCCCAGATGAGCAGTTCTTC. The V call is TRBV6-1, the J call TRBJ2-1, with D perhaps given as TRBD1 or TRBD2 (5 bases each). CDR3 length: 14 amino acids. Deletions cut 1 base from V and 8 bases from J, with 12 bases between. The germline gives CDR1 MNHNS, CDR2 SASEGT.